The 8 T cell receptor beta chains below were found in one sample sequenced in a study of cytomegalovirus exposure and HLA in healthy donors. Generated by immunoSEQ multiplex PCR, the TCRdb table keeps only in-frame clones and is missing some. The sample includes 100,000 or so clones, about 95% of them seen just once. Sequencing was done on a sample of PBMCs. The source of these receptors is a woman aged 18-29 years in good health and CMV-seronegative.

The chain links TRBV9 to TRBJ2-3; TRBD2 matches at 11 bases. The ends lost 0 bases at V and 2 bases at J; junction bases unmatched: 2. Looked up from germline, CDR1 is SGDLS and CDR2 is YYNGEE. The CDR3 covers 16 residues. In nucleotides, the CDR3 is TGTGCCAGCAGCGTAGTGGGACTAGCGGCCACAGATACGCAGTATTTT. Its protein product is CASSVVGLAATDTQYF.

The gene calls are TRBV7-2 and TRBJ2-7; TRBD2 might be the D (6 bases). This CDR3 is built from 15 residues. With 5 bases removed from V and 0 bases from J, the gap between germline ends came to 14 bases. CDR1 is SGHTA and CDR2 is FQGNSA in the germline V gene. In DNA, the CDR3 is TGTGCCAGCAGCCCCCGCGCCGGGAGCTCCTACGAGCAGTACTTC. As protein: CASSPRAGSSYEQYF.

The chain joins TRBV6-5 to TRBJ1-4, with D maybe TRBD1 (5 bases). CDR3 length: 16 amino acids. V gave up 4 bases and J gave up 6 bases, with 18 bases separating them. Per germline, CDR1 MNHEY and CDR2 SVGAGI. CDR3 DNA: TGTGCCAGCAGTTCCCATACGGCAGGGCGAGATGAAAAACTGTTTTTT. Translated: CASSSHTAGRDEKLFF.

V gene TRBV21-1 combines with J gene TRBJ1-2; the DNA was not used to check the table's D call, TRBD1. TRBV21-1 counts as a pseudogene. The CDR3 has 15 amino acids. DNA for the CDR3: TGTGCCAGCAGCAAAGAGGGGATCCCAAACTATGGCTACACCTTC. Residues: CASSKEGIPNYGYTF.

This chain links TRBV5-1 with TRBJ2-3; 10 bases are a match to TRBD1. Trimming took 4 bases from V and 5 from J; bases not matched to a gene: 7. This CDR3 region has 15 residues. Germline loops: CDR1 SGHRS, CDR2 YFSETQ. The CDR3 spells CASSQGDRGGDTQYF. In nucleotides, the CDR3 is TGCGCCAGCAGCCAAGGGGACAGGGGAGGAGATACGCAGTATTTT.

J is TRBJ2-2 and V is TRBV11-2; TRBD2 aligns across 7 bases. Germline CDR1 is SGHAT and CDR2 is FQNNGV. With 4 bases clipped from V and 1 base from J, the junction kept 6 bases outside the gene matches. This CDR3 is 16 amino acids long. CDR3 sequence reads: CASSSYTGGNTGELFF. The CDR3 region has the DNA TGTGCCAGCAGCTCTTATACGGGAGGGAACACCGGGGAGCTGTTTTTT.

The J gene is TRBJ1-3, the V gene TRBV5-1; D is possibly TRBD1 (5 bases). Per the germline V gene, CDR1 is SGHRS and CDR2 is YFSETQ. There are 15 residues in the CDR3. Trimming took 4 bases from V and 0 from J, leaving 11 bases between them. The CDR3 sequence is CASSTGTGSGNTIYF. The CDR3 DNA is TGCGCCAGCAGCACTGGGACTGGCTCTGGAAACACCATATATTTT.

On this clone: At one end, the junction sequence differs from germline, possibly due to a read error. CDR3 coding DNA: TGTGCCAGCACACCGGGGGGACAGAGCAATCAGCCCCAGCATTTT. Its translation: CASTPGGQSNQPQHF. The rearrangement uses TRBV18 and TRBJ1-5; TRBD1 aligns across 7 bases. The CDR3 length is 15 residues. The germline V gene encodes CDR1 KGHSH and CDR2 LQKENI.